This TCR beta chain originates from a study of T-cell reconstitution after alpha-beta-depleted transplantation in children. Study-wide results and limits: Reportedly, only several hundred clones from non-depleted graft cells drove alpha-beta T-cell counts at about two months. Newly produced T cells mostly accounted for T-cell counts and diversity one year post-transplant.

Library preparation (for TCRbeta) was performed with unique molecular identifiers. TCRdb processed the PCR reads anew with MiXCR; each CDR3 protein has one entry. This repertoire shows fewer than 750,000 distinct CDR3 sequences, roughly 23% found once; its top ten account for approximately 14%. This clonotype was observed a handful of times. Its matching antigen is unknown. The CDR3 consists of 15 residues. Trimming shortened V by 5 bases and J by 0 bases, and 12 bases separated the two germline ends. The germline gives CDR1 SGHRS, CDR2 YFSETQ. The chain uses TRBV5-1 and TRBJ2-1, with D unclear. The specimen comprised PBMCs, mostly from graft donor cells, sampled 360 days after TCRalphabeta/CD19-depleted stem cell transplant. The TCR was taken from a boy under two years old who had a stem cell transplant for acute myeloid leukemia, so the T cells may come from the graft donor. The CDR3 region is CASRAAASSYNEQFF. In DNA, the CDR3 is TGCGCCAGCAGGGCGGCAGCTAGCTCCTACAATGAGCAGTTCTTC.